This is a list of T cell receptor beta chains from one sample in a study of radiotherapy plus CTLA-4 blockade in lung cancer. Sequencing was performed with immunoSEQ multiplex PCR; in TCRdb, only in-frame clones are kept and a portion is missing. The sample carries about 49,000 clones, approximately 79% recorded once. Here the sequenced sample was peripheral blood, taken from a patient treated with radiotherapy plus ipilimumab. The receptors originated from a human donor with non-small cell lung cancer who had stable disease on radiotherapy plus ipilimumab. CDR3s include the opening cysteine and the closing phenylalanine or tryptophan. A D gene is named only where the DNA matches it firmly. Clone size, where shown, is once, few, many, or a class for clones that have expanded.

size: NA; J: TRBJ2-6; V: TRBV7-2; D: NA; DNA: TGTGCCAGCAGCTTAGCTACTGGGGCCAACGTCCTGACTTTC; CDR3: CASSLATGANVLTF
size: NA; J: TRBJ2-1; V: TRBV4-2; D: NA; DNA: TGTGCCAGCAGCTGGGGGGCCGGGGATGAGCAGTTCTTC; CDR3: CASSWGAGDEQFF
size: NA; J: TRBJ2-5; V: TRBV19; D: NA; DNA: TGTGCCAGTAGTATACAGCGGACAATTGTCCGAGAGACCCAGTACTTC; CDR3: CASSIQRTIVRETQYF
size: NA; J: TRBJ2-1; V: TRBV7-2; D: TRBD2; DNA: TGTGCCAGCAGCTTAGGTGGTCCGTGGGGGGGTAATGAGCAGTTCTTC; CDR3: CASSLGGPWGGNEQFF
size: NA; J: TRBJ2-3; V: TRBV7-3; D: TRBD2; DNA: TGTGCCAGCAGCTCCGGGACTAGCGGGTCCCCAGATACGCAGTATTTT; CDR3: CASSSGTSGSPDTQYF
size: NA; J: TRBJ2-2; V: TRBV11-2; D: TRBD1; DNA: TGTGCCAGCAGCTCACAGGGGGTCGCCGGGGAGCTGTTTTTT; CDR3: CASSSQGVAGELFF
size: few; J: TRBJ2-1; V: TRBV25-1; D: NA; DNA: TGTGCCAGCAGTATGGTCAATGAGCAGTTCTTC; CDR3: CASSMVNEQFF
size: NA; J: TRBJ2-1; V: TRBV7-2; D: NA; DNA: TGTGCCAGCAGCTTACAGCGCTCCTACTACAATGAGCAGTTCTTC; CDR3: CASSLQRSYYNEQFF
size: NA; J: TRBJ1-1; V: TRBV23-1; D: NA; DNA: TGCGCCAGCAGTCAGGGGAACACTGAAGCTTTCTTT; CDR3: CASSQGNTEAFF
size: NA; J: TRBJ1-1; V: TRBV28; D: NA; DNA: TGTGCCAGCAGCTGGTCCCATGAGGCTTTCTTT; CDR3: CASSWSHEAFF
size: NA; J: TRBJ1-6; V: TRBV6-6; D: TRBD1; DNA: TGTGCCAGCAGCCAACAGGGGGATGGTTCACCCCTCCACTTT; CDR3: CASSQQGDGSPLHF
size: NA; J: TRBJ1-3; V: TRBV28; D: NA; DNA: TGTGCCAGCAGTTTATTACGACAGTCGAGCTCTGGAAACACCATATATTTT; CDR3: CASSLLRQSSSGNTIYF
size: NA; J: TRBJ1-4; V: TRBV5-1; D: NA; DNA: TGCGCCAGCAGCGACCGACGGGCAACTAATGAAAAACTGTTTTTT; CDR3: CASSDRRATNEKLFF
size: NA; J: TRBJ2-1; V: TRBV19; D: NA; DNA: TGTGCCAGTAGTATTGGGACATTTAAGGGGCAGTTCTTC; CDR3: CASSIGTFKGQFF
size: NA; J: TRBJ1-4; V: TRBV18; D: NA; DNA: TGTGCCAGCTCACCACTATCACTTACCCGCCTTGCAACTAATGAAAAACTGTTTTTT; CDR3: CASSPLSLTRLATNEKLFF
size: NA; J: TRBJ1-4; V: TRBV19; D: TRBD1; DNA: TGTGCCAGTAGCCCGGGACAGGGACATGAAAAACTGTTTTTT; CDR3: CASSPGQGHEKLFF
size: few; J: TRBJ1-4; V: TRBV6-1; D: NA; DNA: TGTGCCAGCAGGCGGCAGGTTAATGAAAAACTGTTTTTT; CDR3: CASRRQVNEKLFF
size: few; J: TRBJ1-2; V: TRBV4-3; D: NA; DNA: TGCGCCAGCAGCCAGACAAGACACTCCTCCTATGGCTACACCTTC; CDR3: CASSQTRHSSYGYTF
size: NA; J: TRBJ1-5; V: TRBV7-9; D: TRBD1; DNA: TGTGCCAGCAGCCCCTTACAGGGGGAAAATCAGCCCCAGCATTTT; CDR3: CASSPLQGENQPQHF
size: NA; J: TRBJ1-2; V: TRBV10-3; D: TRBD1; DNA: TGTGCCAGCAGTGACCCTAGCCCCGGGACAGCCAACTTC; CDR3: CASSDPSPGTANF
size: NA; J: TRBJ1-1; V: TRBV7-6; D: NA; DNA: TGTGCCAGCGGTAGTCACCCAGGGACTGAAGCTTTCTTT; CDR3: CASGSHPGTEAFF
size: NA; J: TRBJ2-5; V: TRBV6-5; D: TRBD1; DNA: TGTGCCAGCAGGGGGACAGGGGGAAGGACCCAGTACTTC; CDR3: CASRGTGGRTQYF
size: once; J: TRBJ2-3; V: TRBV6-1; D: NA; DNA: TGTGCCAGCAGTGACGAATGGTGGGGCACAGATACGCAGTATTTT; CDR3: CASSDEWWGTDTQYF
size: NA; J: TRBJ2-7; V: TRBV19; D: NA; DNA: TGTGCCAGTAGTATAACGGCAGCAAGCTCCTACGAGCAGTACTTC; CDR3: CASSITAASSYEQYF
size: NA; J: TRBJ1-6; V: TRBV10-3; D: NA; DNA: TGTGCCATCAGCCCCGGACAGTCTGGTTTTGGTTCACCCCTCCACTTT; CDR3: CAISPGQSGFGSPLHF
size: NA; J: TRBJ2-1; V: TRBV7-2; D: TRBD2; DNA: TGTGCCAGCAGCTCAAGAACGGGGGGGCCAGGGGAGCAGTTCTTC; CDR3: CASSSRTGGPGEQFF
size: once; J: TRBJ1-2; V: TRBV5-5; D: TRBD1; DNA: TGTGCCAGCATTTTCGGAGGGGGCGATGGCTACACCTTC; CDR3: CASIFGGGDGYTF